This passage covers 21 T cell receptor beta chains from one sample sequenced in a study of siplizumab effects on memory and regulatory T cells. Sequencing was performed with immunoSEQ multiplex PCR; in TCRdb, only in-frame clones are kept and a portion is missing. This table holds about 100,000 clones, 91% found once. The specimen sequenced was CD4+ T cells sorted from blood. These TCRs come from a human donor in good health. Some clones in this sample may be carry-over from other donors' samples.

The chain employs TRBV11-3 and TRBJ2-1, with 8 bases aligning to TRBD1. The CDR3 covers 15 residues. J lost 6 bases, V lost 1 base, and 5 bases had no gene match. The germline V gene encodes CDR1 SGHNT and CDR2 YENEEA. The CDR3, as DNA: TGTGCCAGCAGCTTAGGACAGGGGTATGGCAATGAGCAGTTCTTC. The encoded protein is CASSLGQGYGNEQFF.

This chain joins TRBV2 and TRBJ1-2; no reliable D call. The V gene's germline CDR1 is SNHLY and CDR2 FYNNEI. The CDR3 runs to 11 residues. Trimming shortened V by 8 bases and J by 8 bases, and 12 bases separated the two germline ends. The CDR3 here is CASGELGGYTF. The CDR3, as DNA: TGTGCCAGCGGGGAATTGGGCGGCTACACCTTC.

The genes are TRBV19 and TRBJ2-1; no definite D call. The CDR3 spans 18 residues. Germline V gene sequence: CDR1 LNHDA, CDR2 SQIVND (reference sequence). V was shortened by 2 bases and J by 0 bases, with 17 bases between the two germline ends. CDR3 residues: CASSIRVGRLSSYNEQFF. The CDR3 coding sequence is TGTGCCAGTAGTATACGAGTCGGCAGATTGAGCTCCTACAATGAGCAGTTCTTC.

The chain employs TRBV28 and TRBJ2-3; 7 nucleotides align to TRBD2. Unmatched junction bases numbered 9, after V lost 3 bases and J lost 3 bases. The CDR3 consists of 16 residues. In germline, CDR1 is MDHEN, CDR2 SYDVKM. DNA for the CDR3: TGTGCCAGCAGTTTCGTACCGGGAGGATCTACAGATACGCAGTATTTT. Protein sequence: CASSFVPGGSTDTQYF.

J is TRBJ2-3 and V is TRBV5-1; D gene ambiguous. Germline CDR1 reads SGHRS; CDR2 reads YFSETQ. The CDR3 extends over 15 amino acids. Trimming took off 0 bases at V and 5 bases at J, with 13 bases between the two ends. CDR3 in amino acids: CASSLGLAEIDTQYF. In nucleotides, the CDR3 is TGCGCCAGCAGCTTGGGGCTGGCGGAGATAGATACGCAGTATTTT.

The rearrangement uses TRBV11-2 and TRBJ2-7, with 7 bases aligning to TRBD1. The V gene's germline CDR1 is SGHAT and CDR2 FQNNGV. The trim removed 5 bases at V and 2 bases at J, leaving 15 bases unmatched. CDR3 length: 17 residues. CDR3 DNA sequence: TGTGCCAGCAGCCCGGTTAACCGACAGGGTACTCCCTACGAGCAGTACTTC. Amino acids: CASSPVNRQGTPYEQYF.

The V and J genes are TRBV7-2 and TRBJ2-1, with D perhaps TRBD1 (6 bases). The V gene lost 5 bases and the J gene lost 15 bases, with 17 bases spanning the gap. There are 12 residues in the CDR3. Germline V gene data show CDR1 as SGHTA and CDR2 as FQGNSA. In DNA form, the CDR3 reads TGTGCCAGCAGCCACAGGGAATCCACTCCGTTCTTC. This codes for CASSHRESTPFF.

The CDR3 is CASSPPFVQGTNTEAFF. DNA for the CDR3: TGTGCCAGCTCACCACCGTTTGTTCAGGGGACGAACACTGAAGCTTTCTTT. The chain uses TRBV18 and TRBJ1-1; weak D call: TRBD1 (6 bases). Trimming stripped 0 bases from V and 1 base from J, with 15 bases between. Per the germline V gene, CDR1 is KGHSH and CDR2 is LQKENI. The CDR3 sequence is 17 residues long.

The chain combines TRBV5-1 with TRBJ2-2; 8 bases are a match to TRBD1. The CDR3 runs 15 residues. CDR1 and CDR2 from the germline V gene are SGHRS and YFSETQ. V trimming: 4 bases; J trimming: 6 bases; junction bases outside the gene matches: 8. For the CDR3, the DNA is TGCGCCAGCAGCACGGGACAGGTCTCGGCCGGGGAGCTGTTTTTT. Its protein product is CASSTGQVSAGELFF.

The chain joins TRBV7-9 to TRBJ1-2; D remains unclear. Deletions cut 5 bases from V and 13 bases from J, with 17 bases between. The CDR3 totals 12 residues. Germline CDR1 reads SEHNR; CDR2 reads FQNEAQ (reference sequence). Written as DNA, the CDR3 is TGTGCCAGCAGCCTCCGAGTCAGCGGACGCACCTTC. This codes for CASSLRVSGRTF.

The chain is built from TRBV29-1 and TRBJ1-1; D may be TRBD1 (6 bases). The CDR3 spans 14 residues. CDR1 is SQVTM and CDR2 is ANQGSEA in the germline V gene. Trimming removed 4 bases at V and 2 bases at J, with 14 bases between. The CDR3 loop is CSVGFGTTNTEAFF. CDR3 sequence (DNA): TGCAGCGTTGGTTTCGGGACAACCAACACTGAAGCTTTCTTT.

The rearrangement joins TRBV7-3 to TRBJ2-5, with D unclear. The CDR3 totals 13 residues. V was cut by 8 bases and J by 0 bases, with 10 bases left in between. CDR1 SGHTA and CDR2 FQGTGA come from the germline V gene. CDR3 protein: CASAWSYQETQYF. As DNA, the CDR3 is TGTGCCAGCGCGTGGTCGTACCAAGAGACCCAGTACTTC.

This sequence joins TRBV5-1 and TRBJ2-5; TRBD1 or TRBD2 may be the D gene (5 bases each). Looked up from germline, CDR1 is SGHRS and CDR2 is YFSETQ. CDR3 length: 16 amino acids. V was cut by 0 bases and J by 5 bases, with 17 bases left in between. In nucleotides, the CDR3 is TGCGCCAGCAGCTTGGCCCTGAGGGGTTCTGGGGAGACCCAGTACTTC. It specifies CASSLALRGSGETQYF. The full variable domain, in which reference TRBV5-1 and TRBJ2-5 provide the parts outside the CDR3, is KAGVTQTPRYLIKTRGQQVTLSCSPISGHRSVSWYQQTPGQGLQFLFEYFSETQRNKGNFPGRFSGRQFSNSRSEMNVSTLELGDSALYLCASSLALRGSGETQYFGPGTRLLVL.

The V and J genes are TRBV7-2 and TRBJ2-7; a weak D match, TRBD2 (7 bases). Germline CDR1 is SGHTA and CDR2 is FQGNSA. Trimming removed 0 bases at V and 3 bases at J, with 15 bases between. The CDR3 is made up of 16 amino acids. Here the CDR3 reads CASSLATGGGYYEQYF. CDR3 DNA: TGTGCCAGCAGCTTAGCGACGGGGGGCGGATACTACGAGCAGTACTTC.

This rearrangement joins TRBV14 to TRBJ1-2; D gene uncertain. Trimming pared 4 bases from V and 5 bases from J, leaving 17 bases between. The CDR3 has 15 amino acids. The germline V gene has CDR1 SGHDN and CDR2 FVKESK. The DNA of the CDR3 is TGTGCCAGCAGCCCAGCGGAAGGCAGGTGGTATGGCTACACCTTC. Translating gives CASSPAEGRWYGYTF.

The V call is TRBV12-2, the J call TRBJ1-1. TRBV12-2 is labeled a pseudogene. This CDR3 region has 10 residues. CDR3 coding DNA: TGTGCAAATCTTAGGACTGAAGCTTTCTTT. Its translation: CANLRTEAFF.

This chain links TRBV25-1 with TRBJ2-1, with D unclear. The germline V gene encodes CDR1 MGHDK and CDR2 SYGVNS. The V gene lost 8 bases and the J gene lost 1 base, with 18 bases spanning the gap. The CDR3 runs to 16 residues. The CDR3 region has the DNA TGTGCCAGCGCAAAATCCCCCCTTGAATCCTACAATGAGCAGTTCTTC. It codes for CASAKSPLESYNEQFF.

This clone was observed once. J is TRBJ2-5 and V is TRBV4-1; 12 nucleotides align to TRBD1. Losses at the gene ends were 1 base for V and 5 bases for J; bases not matched to a gene: 2. The CDR3 loop spans 15 amino acids. In germline, CDR1 is MGHRA, CDR2 YSYEKL. CDR3 DNA sequence: TGCGCCAGCAGCCAAGGGGACAGGGGGCGGGAGACCCAGTACTTC. As protein: CASSQGDRGRETQYF.

The gene calls are TRBV15 and TRBJ2-1; TRBD2 matches at 7 bases. Unmatched junction bases numbered 8, after V lost 0 bases and J lost 0 bases. The CDR3 totals 18 residues. Germline V gene sequence: CDR1 LNHNV, CDR2 YYDKDF (reference sequence). The CDR3 loop is CATSRDKGTTSSYNEQFF. The CDR3, as DNA: TGTGCCACCAGCAGAGATAAAGGGACTACCAGCTCCTACAATGAGCAGTTCTTC.

V is TRBV2 and J is TRBJ2-5; D unclear. Trimming pared 5 bases from V and 5 bases from J, leaving 18 bases between. CDR1 SNHLY and CDR2 FYNNEI come from the germline V gene. The CDR3 runs 15 residues. CDR3 loop: CASSTESRRSETQYF. The CDR3 DNA follows: TGTGCCAGCAGTACAGAGTCCCGGCGATCGGAGACCCAGTACTTC.

V usage is TRBV19 and J usage is TRBJ2-3; a weak D match, TRBD1 (5 bases). Germline loops: CDR1 LNHDA, CDR2 SQIVND (reference sequence). Trimming shortened V by 5 bases and J by 4 bases, and 13 bases separated the two germline ends. This CDR3 region has 14 residues. CDR3: CASSGAGLADTQYF. The CDR3 DNA reads TGTGCCAGTAGTGGGGCTGGGCTGGCAGATACGCAGTATTTT.